These T cell receptor beta chains were read from a single sample in a study of CD8 T cells in Susac syndrome. In TCRdb, the immunoSEQ multiplex PCR reads were re-called with MiXCR into one record per CDR3 protein. The sample shows just under 95,000 distinct CDR3 sequences, about 95% of them seen only once. Input material: CD4+ T cells from PBMCs. Receptors were obtained from a human donor with Susac syndrome. Each CDR3 is given with its conserved first and last residue. D genes are given only for firm matches. Only part of the rows carry a size: once, few, many, or a class if the clone is expanded.

>-|TRBJ2-7|-|TRBV6-5
CASTSQGAKPYEQYF
TGTGCCAGCACCTCACAGGGCGCCAAACCCTACGAGCAGTACTTC
>-|TRBJ2-7|TRBD1|TRBV9
CASSLTGTGGEQYF
TGTGCCAGCAGCCTCACCGGGACAGGGGGCGAGCAGTACTTC
>-|TRBJ2-3|TRBD2|TRBV6-1
CASRRGTSGALADTQYF
TGTGCCAGCAGAAGGGGGACTAGCGGGGCCTTAGCAGATACGCAGTATTTT
>-|TRBJ2-3|-|TRBV28
CASSRTGRADTQYF
TGTGCCAGCAGTAGGACAGGGAGGGCGGATACGCAGTATTTT
>once|TRBJ2-7|TRBD1|TRBV6-5
CASSSQGNYEQYF
TGTGCCAGCAGTTCACAGGGGAACTACGAGCAGTACTTC
>-|TRBJ2-7|-|TRBV24-1
CATSTGDEQYF
TGTGCCACCAGTACGGGGGACGAGCAGTACTTC
>-|TRBJ1-1|-|TRBV30
CAWNPGHAVNTEAFF
TGTGCCTGGAACCCAGGGCACGCCGTGAACACTGAAGCTTTCTTT
>once|TRBJ2-3|-|TRBV20-1
CSPTRTSTDTQYF
TGCAGTCCCACCAGGACTAGCACAGATACGCAGTATTTT
>-|TRBJ2-1|-|TRBV7-2
CASNLIRNEQFF
TGTGCCAGCAACCTCATTCGTAATGAGCAGTTCTTC
>-|TRBJ2-7|TRBD1|TRBV9
CASSPPPGTGAYEQYF
TGTGCCAGCAGCCCTCCCCCCGGGACAGGGGCCTACGAGCAGTACTTC
>-|TRBJ1-2|TRBD1|TRBV15
CATSRDRTGGSYTF
TGTGCCACCAGCAGAGATAGGACAGGGGGCTCCTACACCTTC
>once|TRBJ2-3|-|TRBV20-1
CRAPFPGAPSSTDTQYF
TGCAGGGCACCTTTTCCGGGGGCCCCCTCTAGCACAGATACGCAGTATTTT
>-|TRBJ2-3|TRBD2|TRBV29-1
CRVGSGGAEVADTQYF
TGCAGGGTCGGTAGCGGGGGGGCCGAGGTCGCAGATACGCAGTATTTT
>once|TRBJ2-5|-|TRBV7-9
CASSLGGAGMETQYF
TGTGCCAGCAGCTTAGGGGGGGCGGGGATGGAGACCCAGTACTTC
>-|TRBJ2-3|TRBD1|TRBV15
CATSEGDRGPDTQYF
TGTGCCACCAGCGAGGGGGACAGGGGACCAGATACGCAGTATTTT
>-|TRBJ1-3|-|TRBV12-3/TRBV12-4
CASTLGSTGNTIYF
TGTGCCAGCACCCTTGGAAGCACTGGAAACACCATATATTTT
>-|TRBJ2-6|-|TRBV15
CATSRDTGYSGANVLTF
TGTGCCACCAGCAGAGATACGGGTTACTCTGGGGCCAACGTCCTGACTTTC
>-|TRBJ1-1|TRBD1|TRBV19
CASSTYDRAAEAFF
TGTGCCAGTAGTACCTATGACAGGGCCGCTGAAGCTTTCTTT
>-|TRBJ2-1|TRBD2|TRBV6-4
CASSALAGAGGHEQFF
TGTGCCAGCAGTGCCCTAGCGGGGGCCGGGGGCCATGAGCAGTTCTTC
>-|TRBJ1-1|-|TRBV6-5
CASNSGSNTEAFF
TGTGCCAGCAATTCAGGGTCGAACACTGAAGCTTTCTTT
>-|TRBJ2-3|TRBD2|TRBV2
CASTMGAGGTDTQYF
TGTGCCAGCACCATGGGAGCGGGGGGAACAGATACGCAGTATTTT
>-|TRBJ1-1|-|TRBV6-1
CASGKEGTGNTEAFF
TGTGCCAGCGGCAAGGAGGGGACGGGGAACACTGAAGCTTTCTTT
>few|TRBJ2-4|TRBD2|TRBV6-1
CASSDRTSSEYF
TGTGCCAGCAGTGACCGGACTAGTTCCGAGTACTTC